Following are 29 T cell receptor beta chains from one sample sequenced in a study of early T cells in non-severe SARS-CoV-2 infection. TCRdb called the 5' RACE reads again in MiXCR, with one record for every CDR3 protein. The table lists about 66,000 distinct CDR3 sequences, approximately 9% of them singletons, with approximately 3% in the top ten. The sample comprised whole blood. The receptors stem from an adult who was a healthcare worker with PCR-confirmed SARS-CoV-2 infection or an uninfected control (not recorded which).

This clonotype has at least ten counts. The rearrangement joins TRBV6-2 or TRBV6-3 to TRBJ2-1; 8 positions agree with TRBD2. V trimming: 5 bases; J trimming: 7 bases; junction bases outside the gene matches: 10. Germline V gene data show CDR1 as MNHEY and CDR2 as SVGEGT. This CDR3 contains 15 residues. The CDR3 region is CASSLRTSRLNEQFF. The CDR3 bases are TGTGCCAGCAGTCTTCGGACTAGCCGGTTAAATGAGCAGTTCTTC.

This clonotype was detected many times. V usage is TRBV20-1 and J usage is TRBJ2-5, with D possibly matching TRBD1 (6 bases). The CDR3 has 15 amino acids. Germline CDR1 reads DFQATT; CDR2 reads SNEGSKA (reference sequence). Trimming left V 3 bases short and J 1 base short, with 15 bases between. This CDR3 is CSASWGQGFQETQYF. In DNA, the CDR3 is TGCAGTGCTAGTTGGGGGCAAGGGTTCCAAGAGACCCAGTACTTC.

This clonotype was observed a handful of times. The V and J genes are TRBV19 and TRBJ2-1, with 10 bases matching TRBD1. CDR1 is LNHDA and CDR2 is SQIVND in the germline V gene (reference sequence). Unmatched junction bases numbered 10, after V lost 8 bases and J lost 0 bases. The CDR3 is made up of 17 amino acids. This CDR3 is CASRDRGTKASYNEQFF. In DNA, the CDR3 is TGTGCCAGTCGGGACAGGGGAACCAAGGCCTCCTACAATGAGCAGTTCTTC. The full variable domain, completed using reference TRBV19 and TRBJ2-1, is DGGITQSPKYLFRKEGQNVTLSCEQNLNHDAMYWYRQDPGQGLRLIYYSQIVNDFQKGDIAEGYSVSREKKESFPLTVTSAQKNPTAFYLCASRDRGTKASYNEQFFGPGTRLTVL.

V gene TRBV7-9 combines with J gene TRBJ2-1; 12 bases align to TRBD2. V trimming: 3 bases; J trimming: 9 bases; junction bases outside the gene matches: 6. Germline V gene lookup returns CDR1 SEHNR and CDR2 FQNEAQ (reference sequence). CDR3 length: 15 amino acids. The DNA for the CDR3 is TGTGCCAGCAGCTTCCGACTAGCGGGAGTGGGTGAGCAGTTCTTC. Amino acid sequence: CASSFRLAGVGEQFF.

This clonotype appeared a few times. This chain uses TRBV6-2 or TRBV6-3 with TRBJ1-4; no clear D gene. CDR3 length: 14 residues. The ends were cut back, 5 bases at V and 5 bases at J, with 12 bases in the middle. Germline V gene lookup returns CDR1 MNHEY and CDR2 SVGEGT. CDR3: CASSPWTRNEKLFF. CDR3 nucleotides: TGTGCCAGCAGTCCCTGGACGAGGAATGAAAAACTGTTTTTT.

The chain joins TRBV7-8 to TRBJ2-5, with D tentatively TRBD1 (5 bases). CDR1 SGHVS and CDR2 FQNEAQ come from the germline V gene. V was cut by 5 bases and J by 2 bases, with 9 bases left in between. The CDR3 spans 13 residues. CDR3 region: CASSGATQETQYF. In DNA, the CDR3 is TGTGCCAGCAGCGGGGCGACGCAAGAGACCCAGTACTTC.

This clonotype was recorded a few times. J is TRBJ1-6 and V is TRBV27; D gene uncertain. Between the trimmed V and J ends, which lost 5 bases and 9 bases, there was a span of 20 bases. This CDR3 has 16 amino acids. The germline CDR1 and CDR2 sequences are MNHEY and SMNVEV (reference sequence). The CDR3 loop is CASSLGSPRSSSPLHF. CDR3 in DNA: TGTGCCAGCAGTCTAGGGTCACCGAGGAGTAGTTCACCCCTCCACTTT.

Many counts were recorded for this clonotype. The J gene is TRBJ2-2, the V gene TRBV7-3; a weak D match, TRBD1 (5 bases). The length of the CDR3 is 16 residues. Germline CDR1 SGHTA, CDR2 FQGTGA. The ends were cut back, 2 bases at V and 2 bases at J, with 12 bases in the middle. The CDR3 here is CASSLLARDNTGELFF. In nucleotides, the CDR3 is TGTGCCAGCAGCTTATTAGCCAGGGATAACACCGGGGAGCTGTTTTTT.

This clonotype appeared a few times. The CDR3 is CASRATVNTEAFF. DNA for the CDR3: TGTGCCAGCAGAGCGACGGTGAACACTGAAGCTTTCTTT. The chain couples TRBV27 to TRBJ1-1; D call uncertain. V was pared by 6 bases and J by 0 bases, with 8 bases between. Germline loops: CDR1 MNHEY, CDR2 SMNVEV (reference sequence). This CDR3 has 13 residues.

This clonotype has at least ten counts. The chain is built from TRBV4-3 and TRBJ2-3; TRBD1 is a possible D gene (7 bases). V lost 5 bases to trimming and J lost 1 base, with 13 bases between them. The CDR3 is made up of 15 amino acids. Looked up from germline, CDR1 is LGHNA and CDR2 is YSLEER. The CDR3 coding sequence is TGCGCCAGCAGCGAGGGGGCTAGCGGCACAGATACGCAGTATTTT. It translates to CASSEGASGTDTQYF.

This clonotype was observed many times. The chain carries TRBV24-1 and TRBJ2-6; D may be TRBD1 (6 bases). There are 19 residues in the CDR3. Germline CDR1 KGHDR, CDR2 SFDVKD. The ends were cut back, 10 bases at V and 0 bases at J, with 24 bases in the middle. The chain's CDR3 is CATSDSTPPGYSGANVLTF. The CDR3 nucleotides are TGTGCCACTTCGGACAGCACTCCACCCGGATACTCTGGGGCCAACGTCCTGACTTTC.

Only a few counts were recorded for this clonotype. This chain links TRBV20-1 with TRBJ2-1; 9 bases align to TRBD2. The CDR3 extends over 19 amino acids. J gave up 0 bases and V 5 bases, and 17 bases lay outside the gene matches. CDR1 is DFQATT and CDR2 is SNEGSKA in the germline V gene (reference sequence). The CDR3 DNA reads TGCAGTGCTCAGATTGGCGGGAGGGCCTTTCCGAGCTCCTACAATGAGCAGTTCTTC. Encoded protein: CSAQIGGRAFPSSYNEQFF.

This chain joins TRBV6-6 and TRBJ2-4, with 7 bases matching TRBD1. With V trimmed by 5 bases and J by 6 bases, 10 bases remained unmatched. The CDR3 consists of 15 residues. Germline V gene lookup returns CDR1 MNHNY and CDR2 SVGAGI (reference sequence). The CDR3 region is CASSDRDTTGNIQYF. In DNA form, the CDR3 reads TGTGCCAGCAGTGACAGGGACACCACCGGAAACATTCAGTACTTC.

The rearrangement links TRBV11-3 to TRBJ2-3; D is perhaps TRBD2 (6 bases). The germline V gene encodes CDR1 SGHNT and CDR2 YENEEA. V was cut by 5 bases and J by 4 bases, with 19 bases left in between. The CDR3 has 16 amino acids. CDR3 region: CASSTGGSRASDTQYF. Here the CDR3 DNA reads TGTGCCAGCAGCACCGGGGGTAGCCGGGCCTCAGATACGCAGTATTTT.

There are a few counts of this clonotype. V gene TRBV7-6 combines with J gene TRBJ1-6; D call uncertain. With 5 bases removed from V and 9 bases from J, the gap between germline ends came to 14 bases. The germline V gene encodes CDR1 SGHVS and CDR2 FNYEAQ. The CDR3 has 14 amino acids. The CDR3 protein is CASSRDTYGSPLHF. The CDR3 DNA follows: TGTGCCAGCAGCCGCGACACCTATGGTTCACCCCTCCACTTT.

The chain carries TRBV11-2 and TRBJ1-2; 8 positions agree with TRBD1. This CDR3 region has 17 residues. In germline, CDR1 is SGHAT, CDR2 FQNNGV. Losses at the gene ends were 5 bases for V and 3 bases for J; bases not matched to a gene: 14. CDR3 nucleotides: TGTGCCAGCAGCCCGTTGAGGACAGGGAAGAAGGACTATGGCTACACCTTC. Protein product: CASSPLRTGKKDYGYTF.

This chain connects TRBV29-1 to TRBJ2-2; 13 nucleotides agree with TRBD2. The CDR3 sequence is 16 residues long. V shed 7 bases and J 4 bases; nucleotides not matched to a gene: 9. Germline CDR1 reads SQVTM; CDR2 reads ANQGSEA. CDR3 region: CSAGLAGAGSTGELFF. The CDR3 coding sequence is TGCAGCGCTGGACTAGCGGGAGCTGGTTCCACCGGGGAGCTGTTTTTT.

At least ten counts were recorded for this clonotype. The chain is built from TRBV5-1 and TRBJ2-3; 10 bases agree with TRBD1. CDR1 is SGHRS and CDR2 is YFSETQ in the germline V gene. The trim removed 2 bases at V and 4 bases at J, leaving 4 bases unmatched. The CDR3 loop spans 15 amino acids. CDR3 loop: CASSFSTGGADTQYF. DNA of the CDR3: TGCGCCAGCAGCTTCTCGACAGGGGGCGCAGATACGCAGTATTTT.

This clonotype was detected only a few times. CDR3 sequence reads: CASSSYTTGELFF. CDR3 DNA sequence: TGTGCCAGCAGCTCCTACACCACCGGGGAGCTGTTTTTT. The J gene is TRBJ2-2, the V gene TRBV7-9, with D uncertain. This CDR3 has 13 amino acids. V lost 4 bases and J 4 bases, leaving 7 bases between the germline ends. CDR1 is SEHNR, CDR2 FQNEAQ, per germline (reference sequence).

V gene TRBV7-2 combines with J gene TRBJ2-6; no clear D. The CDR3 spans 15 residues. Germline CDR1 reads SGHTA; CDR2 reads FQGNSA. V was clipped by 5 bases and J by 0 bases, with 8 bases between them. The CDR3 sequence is CASSQQHSGANVLTF. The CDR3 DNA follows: TGTGCCAGCAGCCAACAACACTCTGGGGCCAACGTCCTGACTTTC.

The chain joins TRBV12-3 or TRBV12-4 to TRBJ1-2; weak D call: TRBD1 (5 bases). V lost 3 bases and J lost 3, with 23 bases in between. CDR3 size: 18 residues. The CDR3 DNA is TGTGCCAGCAGTTTGTGGTTGGGCGGGACGGACCATCACTATGGCTACACCTTC. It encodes CASSLWLGGTDHHYGYTF.

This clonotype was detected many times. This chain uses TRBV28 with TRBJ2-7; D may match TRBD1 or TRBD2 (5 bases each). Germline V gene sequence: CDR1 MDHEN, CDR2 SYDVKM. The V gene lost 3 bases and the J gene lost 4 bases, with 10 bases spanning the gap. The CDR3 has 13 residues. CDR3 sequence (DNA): TGTGCCAGCAGTTTGGGACCAGGGTACGAGCAGTACTTC. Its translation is CASSLGPGYEQYF. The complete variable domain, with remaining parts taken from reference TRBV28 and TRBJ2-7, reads DVKVTQSSRYLVKRTGEKVFLECVQDMDHENMFWYRQDPGLGLRLIYFSYDVKMKEKGDIPEGYSVSREKKERFSLILESASTNQTSMYLCASSLGPGYEQYFGPGTRLTVT.

The CDR3 region is CASSPGTGGLFQETQYF. CDR3 DNA sequence: TGTGCCAGCTCACCCGGGACAGGGGGATTATTCCAAGAGACCCAGTACTTC. The J gene is TRBJ2-5, the V gene TRBV18; 11 nucleotides align to TRBD1. Germline-derived CDR1 and CDR2 are KGHSH and LQKENI. This CDR3 has 17 residues. The J segment lost 1 base and the V segment lost 3 bases, leaving 7 bases of the junction unmatched.

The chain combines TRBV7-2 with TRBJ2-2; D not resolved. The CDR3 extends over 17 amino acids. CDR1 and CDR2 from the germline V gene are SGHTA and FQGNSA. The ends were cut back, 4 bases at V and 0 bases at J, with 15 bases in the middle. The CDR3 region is CASSSDAIRPNTGELFF. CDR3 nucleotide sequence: TGTGCCAGCAGCTCGGACGCCATACGCCCGAACACCGGGGAGCTGTTTTTT. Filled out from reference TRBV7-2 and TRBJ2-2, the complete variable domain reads GAGVSQSPSNKVTEKGKDVELRCDPISGHTALYWYRQSLGQGLEFLIYFQGNSAPDKSGLPSDRFSAERTGGSVSTLTIQRTQQEDSAVYLCASSSDAIRPNTGELFFGEGSRLTVL.

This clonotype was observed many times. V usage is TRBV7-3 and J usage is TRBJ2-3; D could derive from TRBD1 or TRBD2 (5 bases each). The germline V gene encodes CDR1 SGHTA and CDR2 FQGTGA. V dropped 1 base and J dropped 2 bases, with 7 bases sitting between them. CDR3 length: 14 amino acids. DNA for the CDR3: TGTGCCAGCAGCTTAAGGGACGCCACAGATACGCAGTATTTT. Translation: CASSLRDATDTQYF.

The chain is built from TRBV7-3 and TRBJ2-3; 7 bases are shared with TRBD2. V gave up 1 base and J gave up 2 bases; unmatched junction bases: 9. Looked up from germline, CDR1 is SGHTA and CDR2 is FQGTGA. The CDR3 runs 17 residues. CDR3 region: CASSLIGASGPTDTQYF. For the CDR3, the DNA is TGTGCCAGCAGCTTAATCGGTGCTAGCGGCCCCACAGATACGCAGTATTTT.

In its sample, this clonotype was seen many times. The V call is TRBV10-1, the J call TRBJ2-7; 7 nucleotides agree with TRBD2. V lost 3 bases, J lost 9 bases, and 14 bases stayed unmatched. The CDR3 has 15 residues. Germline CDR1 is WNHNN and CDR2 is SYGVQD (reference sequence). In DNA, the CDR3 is TGCGCCAGCAGTGACCGGGAGAGGGGAGGGACTCGGCAGTACTTC. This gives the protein CASSDRERGGTRQYF.

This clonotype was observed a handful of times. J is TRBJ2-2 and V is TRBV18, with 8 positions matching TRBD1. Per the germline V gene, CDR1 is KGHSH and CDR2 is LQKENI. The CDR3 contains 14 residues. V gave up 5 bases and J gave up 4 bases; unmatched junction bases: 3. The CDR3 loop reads CASSTGGITGELFF. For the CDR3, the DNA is TGTGCCAGCTCAACAGGGGGGATCACCGGGGAGCTGTTTTTT.

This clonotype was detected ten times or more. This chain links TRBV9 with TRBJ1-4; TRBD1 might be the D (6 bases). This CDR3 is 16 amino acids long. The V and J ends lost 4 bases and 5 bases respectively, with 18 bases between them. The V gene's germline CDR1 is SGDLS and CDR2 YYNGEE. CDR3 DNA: TGTGCCAGCAGCACAGACGCTCCGGGGGCGAATGAAAAACTGTTTTTT. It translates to CASSTDAPGANEKLFF. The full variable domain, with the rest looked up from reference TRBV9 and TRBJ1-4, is DSGVTQTPKHLITATGQRVTLRCSPRSGDLSVYWYQQSLDQGLQFLIQYYNGEERAKGNILERFSAQQFPDLHSELNLSSLELGDSALYFCASSTDAPGANEKLFFGSGTQLSVL.